This T cell receptor beta chain was observed in a study of beta chain features in type 1 diabetes. General study points: It was possible that PCR favored shorter templates, equally so in patients and controls. Within patients, naive, central memory and Treg TCRB repertoires seemed more similar than within healthy donors.

V was pared by 3 bases and J by 8 bases, with 15 bases of the junction left unmatched. CDR3 length equals 18 residues. The V gene's germline CDR1 is SGDLS and CDR2 YYNGEE. Blood was collected once per donor into heparin, averaging about 110 mL. The isolated RNA, all of it, was reverse transcribed, so expressed TCRB transcripts were what got sequenced. Using immunoSEQ multiplex PCR, the repertoire was profiled, and TCRdb retains in-frame clones only, with some absent. The sample includes about 350,000 clones, about 18% seen only once; the top ten take around 0.045%. On this clone itself: What it recognizes is unknown.

The clonotype comes from a young woman in good health. The chain has TRBV9 and TRBJ2-1; 12 nucleotides align to TRBD2. Material: naive CD4+ T cells from blood. CDR3 in DNA: TGTGCCAGCAGCGGCGGGCTAGCGGGAGGGTCGATGCCACATGAGCAGTTCTTC. Translating gives CASSGGLAGGSMPHEQFF. The full variable domain, rest sourced from reference TRBV9 and TRBJ2-1, is DSGVTQTPKHLITATGQRVTLRCSPRSGDLSVYWYQQSLDQGLQFLIQYYNGEERAKGNILERFSAQQFPDLHSELNLSSLELGDSALYFCASSGGLAGGSMPHEQFFGPGTRLTVL.